The 21 T cell receptor beta chains listed next were all sequenced from one sample in a study of tumor-infiltrating lymphocytes in primary liver carcinoma. A constant-region primer served to make TCR beta cDNA from about 530 ng total RNA. Three rounds of nested multiplex PCR with slightly modified ARM-PCR produced TCR beta libraries. Use of TRBV1-TRBV30 forward primers with a C-beta reverse primer characterized the first two PCR rounds, which lasted around 9 cycles each. TCRdb redid the calling of the multiplex PCR reads with MiXCR, one entry per CDR3 protein. Of tens of thousands of distinct CDR3 sequences listed, approximately 80% were seen once; the top ten hold 35% to 40%. Co-extraction of both nucleic acids (RNA and DNA) used about 20-34 mg of unsorted bulk tissue. Source material: liver tumor tissue from sampling region 5. The subset: tumor region T5, tumor centre. Source of these receptors: a man between 35 and 55 years old with primary liver carcinoma and hepatitis B virus infection.

About this clonotype itself: The CDR3 end shows no conserved phenylalanine or tryptophan, and so a read error is likely. This rearrangement joins TRBV6-2 or TRBV6-3 to TRBJ1-5; tentative D call: TRBD1 (5 bases). CDR1 is MNHEY and CDR2 is SVGEGT in the germline V gene. The CDR3 is 15 residues long. The CDR3 is CASTLDSYSNQPQHV. Here the CDR3 DNA reads TGTGCCAGCACCCTCGACAGCTATAGCAATCAGCCACAGCATGTT.

As for this clonotype: A read error may be the cause here, since a much bigger clone is one base away. Because it lacks the conserved phenylalanine or tryptophan at the end, this CDR3 is likely a read error. This chain uses TRBV28 with TRBJ1-6; a weak D match, TRBD1 (5 bases). The V gene lost 2 bases and the J gene lost 7 bases, with 12 bases spanning the gap. The CDR3 extends over 15 amino acids. The V gene's germline CDR1 is MDHEN and CDR2 SYDVKM. In DNA, the CDR3 is TGTGCCAGCAGTTTACTCGGGGGTGGGAATTCACCCCTCCACGTT. Translating it yields CASSLLGGGNSPLHV.

V and J are TRBV29-1 and TRBJ2-5, with 7 bases fitting TRBD1. Per germline, CDR1 SQVTM and CDR2 ANQGSEA. This CDR3 contains 13 residues. Trimming cost V 7 bases and J 8 bases; bases outside gene matches: 13. The CDR3 region has the DNA TGCAGCGGACTCATCCAGGGGGTGGATACCCAGTACTTC. Translation gives CSGLIQGVDTQYF.

For this clonotype: The junction departs from germline at one end; a sequencing error may be responsible. The gene calls are TRBV5-5 and TRBJ2-3; 11 nucleotides line up with TRBD2. This CDR3 has 20 residues. Germline lookup yields CDR1 SGHKS and CDR2 YYEKEE (reference sequence). The CDR3 loop is CASSPGPTSGMTGFTDTQYF. The CDR3 nucleotides read TGTGCCAGCAGCCCCGGACCGACTAGCGGGATGACAGGGTTCACAGATACACAGTATTTT.

In the case of this clonotype: Since no conserved phenylalanine or tryptophan closes the CDR3, a read error is the likely cause. This sequence joins TRBV12-3 or TRBV12-4 and TRBJ2-7; 11 nucleotides line up with TRBD2. With V trimmed by 6 bases and J by 3 bases, 4 bases remained unmatched. This CDR3 comprises 14 residues. CDR3 in DNA: TGTGCCAGCAGACTAGCGGGAGAGAACTACGAGCAGTACTAC. Protein: CASRLAGENYEQYY.

This clonotype has just one count. The chain carries TRBV6-2 or TRBV6-3 and TRBJ2-7; TRBD1 might be the D (5 bases). Trimming pared 5 bases from V and 0 bases from J, leaving 11 bases between. Germline V CDR1 and CDR2: MNHEY, SVGEGT. This CDR3 comprises 14 residues. CDR3 amino acids: CASSRIGASYEQYF. CDR3 sequence (DNA): TGTGCCAGCAGTCGAATTGGGGCCTCCTACGAGCAGTACTTC.

Comment on this clonotype: The junction does not match germline at one end; this may be a read error. The genes are TRBV6-2 or TRBV6-3 and TRBJ1-5; 10 nucleotides line up with TRBD1. CDR1 is MNHEY, CDR2 SVGEGT, per germline. The CDR3 sequence is 13 residues long. The CDR3 sequence: CANMDRGDQPQHF. The CDR3 DNA reads TGTGCCAACATGGACAGGGGGGATCAGCCTCAGCACTTT.

About this clonotype itself: The CDR3 does not close with the conserved phenylalanine or tryptophan, likely indicating a read error. The DNA is left out, because the CDR3 cannot be placed on it with certainty; the CDR3 is given as TCRdb lists it. The rearrangement joins TRBV14 to TRBJ2-5; TRBD2 was called by the table and not checked on the DNA. The germline CDR1 and CDR2 sequences are SGHDN and FVKESK. Counting both end residues, the CDR3 totals 16 amino acids. CDR3 protein: CASSHRSGSPQETQYL.

V gene TRBV7-6 combines with J gene TRBJ2-1, with TRBD2 matching over 13 bases. CDR1 is SGHVS, CDR2 FNYEAQ, per germline. The CDR3 runs 16 residues. With 5 bases clipped from V and 5 bases from J, the junction kept 6 bases outside the gene matches. The CDR3 nucleotides are TGTGCCAGCAGCCGGACTAGCGGGAGTGGGAACAATGAGCAGTTCTTC. Its protein is CASSRTSGSGNNEQFF.

With regard to this clonotype: One junction end does not reproduce the germline sequence, and a read error may be involved. The CDR3 DNA reads as TGTGCCATCGGTGAGGTCCGTACAGGAGAGTACGAGCAGTACTTC. Translating it yields CAIGEVRTGEYEQYF. This sequence joins TRBV10-3 and TRBJ2-7; possibly TRBD1 for D (5 bases). CDR1 is ENHRY, CDR2 SYGVKD, per germline. CDR3 length: 15 residues.

This clonotype was detected a few times. A read error may produce the germline difference seen at one junction end. V is TRBV11-2 and J is TRBJ2-2; D may be TRBD2 (6 bases). The CDR3 is 17 residues long. The germline V gene has CDR1 SGHAT and CDR2 FQNNGV. The CDR3 here is CASSLALGGANTGEPFF. The DNA of the CDR3 is TGTGCCAGCAGCTTGGCACTAGGAGGGGCGAACACCGGGGAGCCGTTTTTT.

The V gene is TRBV11-2, the J gene TRBJ2-3, with D hard to call. V was cut by 7 bases and J by 2 bases, with 19 bases left in between. CDR1 is SGHAT, CDR2 FQNNGV, per germline. The CDR3 runs to 16 residues. DNA of the CDR3: TGTGCCAGCAACCGACAAGCCATCAACACCACAGATACGCAGTATTTT. Residues: CASNRQAINTTDTQYF.

About this clonotype itself: A much more abundant neighbour one base away suggests this may be a read error. In nucleotides, the CDR3 is TGTGCCAGCAGCCCCGGACTAGCGACGGATGAGCAGTTCTTC. Translation gives CASSPGLATDEQFF. The J gene is TRBJ2-1, the V gene TRBV7-2; 9 bases are a match to TRBD2. From germline, CDR1 is SGHTA and CDR2 FQGNSA. This CDR3 has 14 residues. With 5 bases clipped from V and 8 bases from J, the junction kept 7 bases outside the gene matches.

Comment on this clonotype: The junction shows a germline mismatch at one end, possibly a read error. The chain uses TRBV5-5 and TRBJ2-1, with TRBD1 matching over 8 bases. The CDR3 consists of 15 residues. CDR1 is SGHKS, CDR2 YYEKEE, per germline (reference sequence). The DNA of the CDR3 is TGTGTCAGTAGTCCTGGACAGGGTTCCTACAATGAGCAGTTATTC. Translating it yields CVSSPGQGSYNEQLF.

CDR3 loop: CASNSTGGGTEAFF. CDR3 nucleotide sequence: TGTGCCAGCAACTCGACTGGGGGCGGCACTGAAGCTTTCTTT. V gene TRBV5-4 combines with J gene TRBJ1-1; possible D gene TRBD1, 6 bases. The CDR3 consists of 14 residues. Deletions cut 6 bases from V and 4 bases from J, with 16 bases between. The V gene's germline CDR1 is SGHNT and CDR2 YYREEE (reference sequence).

As to this clonotype: The junction and the germline gene differ at one end; a read error may be behind it. The chain recombines TRBV18 with TRBJ1-2; possibly TRBD1 for D (6 bases). Germline CDR1 KGHSH, CDR2 LQKENI. CDR3 size: 13 residues. The CDR3 reads CASPAEQGYGHTF. CDR3 DNA sequence: TGTGCCAGCCCAGCCGAACAGGGATATGGCCACACCTTC.

A word on this clonotype: The germline gene is not matched at one end of the junction; a read error may be the cause. The chain employs TRBV4-1 and TRBJ2-6; the D call may be TRBD1 or TRBD2 (5 bases each). Germline-derived CDR1 and CDR2 are MGHRA and YSYEKL. There are 21 residues in the CDR3. CDR3 region: CASSQVGLAGLKAVGANVLAF. The DNA for the CDR3 is TGCGCCAGCAGCCAAGTCGGACTCGCGGGCCTGAAGGCGGTCGGGGCCAACGTCCTGGCTTTC.

Note on this clonotype: Relative to the germline gene, one junction end is altered; a read error may explain this. The chain uses TRBV5-1 and TRBJ1-1; no definite D call. The germline gives CDR1 SGHRS, CDR2 YFSETQ. This CDR3 contains 12 residues. CDR3 amino acids: CASSTDGYGTSF. The DNA for the CDR3 is TGCGCCAGCAGCACGGACGGTTATGGAACTTCCTTT.

CDR3 sequence: CASSVRSNSYEQYF. For the CDR3, the DNA is TGTGCCAGCAGCGTAAGGTCCAACTCCTACGAGCAGTACTTC. V is TRBV9 and J is TRBJ2-7, with D unresolved. The length of the CDR3 is 14 residues. Between the trimmed V and J ends, which lost 1 base and 0 bases, there was a span of 8 bases. Germline CDR1 SGDLS, CDR2 YYNGEE.

In the case of this clonotype: A read error may be the cause here, since a much bigger clone is one base away. The chain couples TRBV7-9 to TRBJ2-2; 7 bases map to TRBD1. This CDR3 comprises 16 residues. V gave up 7 bases and J gave up 3 bases; unmatched junction bases: 11. Per the germline V gene, CDR1 is SEHNR and CDR2 is FQNEAQ (reference sequence). CDR3 amino acids: CASNLNRGGYTGELFF. For the CDR3, the DNA is TGTGCCAGCAACTTGAACAGGGGCGGATACACCGGGGAGCTGTTTTTT.

Comment on this clonotype: A junction end diverges from the germline sequence, so it may reflect a read error. This chain uses TRBV6-5 with TRBJ2-3, with 7 positions matching TRBD2. CDR1 and CDR2 (germline): MNHEY, SVGAGI. The CDR3 contains 16 residues. The CDR3 DNA is TGTGCCAGCCACGAACAGGACGGGAGGAAGGAGACAGATACAGTATTT. Translating gives CASHEQDGRKETDTVF.